The rows below give T cell receptor beta chains drawn from one sample of a study of cytomegalovirus exposure and HLA in healthy donors. Using immunoSEQ multiplex PCR, the repertoire was profiled, and TCRdb retains in-frame clones only, with some absent. There are about 120,000 clones in the sample; about four fifths occur only once, and 7.5% to 9% lies in the top ten. The sequenced sample was PBMCs. The receptors originated from a female donor in good health and CMV-seropositive. CDR3s include the opening cysteine and the closing phenylalanine or tryptophan. A D gene is named only where the DNA matches it firmly. The size field is filled for only some rows; it gives once, few, many or a size class.

len: 15
d_gene: -
j_gene: TRBJ2-2
abundance: -
v_gene: TRBV7-2
CDR3aa: CASRTRGGNTGELFF
CDR3nt: TGTGCCAGCAGGACGCGGGGCGGGAACACCGGGGAGCTGTTTTTT

len: 15
d_gene: -
j_gene: TRBJ2-5
abundance: -
v_gene: TRBV7-3
CDR3aa: CASSLQPGQGETQYF
CDR3nt: TGTGCCAGCAGCCTCCAACCGGGCCAGGGGGAGACCCAGTACTTC

len: 12
d_gene: -
j_gene: TRBJ2-7
abundance: once
v_gene: TRBV18
CDR3aa: CASSWGAYEQYF
CDR3nt: TGTGCCAGCTCATGGGGGGCCTACGAGCAGTACTTC

len: 14
d_gene: -
j_gene: TRBJ2-7
abundance: -
v_gene: TRBV4-3
CDR3aa: CASSQGQGRHEQYF
CDR3nt: TGCGCCAGCAGCCAAGGCCAGGGAAGGCACGAGCAGTACTTC

len: 16
d_gene: TRBD1
j_gene: TRBJ1-2
abundance: -
v_gene: TRBV30
CDR3aa: CALSLARTGGNYGYTF
CDR3nt: TGTGCGCTTTCATTGGCCAGGACAGGGGGTAACTATGGCTACACCTTC

len: 17
d_gene: TRBD2
j_gene: TRBJ2-7
abundance: -
v_gene: TRBV5-1
CDR3aa: CASSLGLAGGISYEQYF
CDR3nt: TGCGCCAGCAGCTTGGGGCTAGCGGGGGGTATCTCCTACGAGCAGTACTTC

len: 14
d_gene: TRBD1
j_gene: TRBJ2-7
abundance: -
v_gene: TRBV7-9
CDR3aa: CASSSRDRASEQYF
CDR3nt: TGTGCCAGCAGCTCCCGGGACAGGGCTTCCGAGCAGTACTTC

len: 11
d_gene: -
j_gene: TRBJ1-2
abundance: -
v_gene: TRBV7-3
CDR3aa: CASSLRVGYTF
CDR3nt: TGTGCCAGCAGCCTCCGGGTGGGCTACACCTTC

len: 16
d_gene: TRBD1
j_gene: TRBJ1-2
abundance: few
v_gene: TRBV6-6
CDR3aa: CASSYPPGQRNYGYTF
CDR3nt: TGTGCCAGCAGTTACCCGCCGGGACAGCGTAACTATGGCTACACCTTC

len: 15
d_gene: TRBD1
j_gene: TRBJ2-3
abundance: -
v_gene: TRBV27
CDR3aa: CASQMDRRAPDTQYF
CDR3nt: TGTGCCAGTCAGATGGACAGGCGGGCCCCAGATACGCAGTATTTT

len: 16
d_gene: -
j_gene: TRBJ1-5
abundance: -
v_gene: TRBV7-2
CDR3aa: CASSLFARDVHQPQHF
CDR3nt: TGTGCCAGCAGCTTATTTGCGCGGGACGTCCATCAGCCCCAGCATTTT

len: 14
d_gene: -
j_gene: TRBJ1-2
abundance: -
v_gene: TRBV7-9
CDR3aa: CASTELGAHYGYTF
CDR3nt: TGTGCCAGCACCGAACTGGGGGCCCACTATGGCTACACCTTC

len: 15
d_gene: TRBD1
j_gene: TRBJ1-4
abundance: few
v_gene: TRBV7-9
CDR3aa: CASSGGTGGNEKLFF
CDR3nt: TGTGCCAGCAGCGGGGGGACAGGGGGGAATGAAAAACTGTTTTTT

len: 12
d_gene: -
j_gene: TRBJ2-5
abundance: -
v_gene: TRBV7-2
CDR3aa: CASSLNMQTQYF
CDR3nt: TGTGCCAGCAGCTTAAACATGCAGACCCAGTACTTC

len: 13
d_gene: -
j_gene: TRBJ1-1
abundance: -
v_gene: TRBV19
CDR3aa: CASSTGQNTEAFF
CDR3nt: TGTGCCAGTAGTACGGGACAGAACACTGAAGCTTTCTTT

len: 15
d_gene: TRBD1
j_gene: TRBJ1-5
abundance: -
v_gene: TRBV10-1
CDR3aa: CANHSGTEPYQPQHF
CDR3nt: TGCGCCAACCATAGCGGGACAGAACCATATCAGCCCCAGCATTTT

len: 16
d_gene: -
j_gene: TRBJ1-6
abundance: few
v_gene: TRBV30
CDR3aa: CAWTSGRVISNSPLHF
CDR3nt: TGTGCCTGGACCTCCGGCAGGGTCATTTCTAATTCACCCCTCCACTTT

len: 15
d_gene: TRBD1
j_gene: TRBJ2-7
abundance: -
v_gene: TRBV7-2
CDR3aa: CASSFSTGATYEQYF
CDR3nt: TGTGCCAGCAGCTTCTCCACAGGGGCCACCTACGAGCAGTACTTC

len: 15
d_gene: TRBD1
j_gene: TRBJ1-4
abundance: -
v_gene: TRBV6-5
CDR3aa: CASSRQGAANEKLFF
CDR3nt: TGTGCCAGCAGCCGGCAGGGGGCAGCTAATGAAAAACTGTTTTTT

len: 16
d_gene: TRBD2
j_gene: TRBJ2-5
abundance: -
v_gene: TRBV5-6
CDR3aa: CASSFLGLAGAETQYF
CDR3nt: TGTGCCAGCAGCTTCCTAGGACTAGCGGGGGCAGAGACCCAGTACTTC

len: 15
d_gene: -
j_gene: TRBJ1-2
abundance: -
v_gene: TRBV5-1
CDR3aa: CASSLGGSFNYGYTF
CDR3nt: TGCGCCAGCAGCTTGGGAGGCAGCTTTAACTATGGCTACACCTTC

len: 14
d_gene: -
j_gene: TRBJ1-2
abundance: -
v_gene: TRBV7-2
CDR3aa: CASSLALIGYGYTF
CDR3nt: TGTGCCAGCAGCTTAGCCCTGATCGGCTATGGCTACACCTTC

len: 13
d_gene: -
j_gene: TRBJ1-3
abundance: -
v_gene: TRBV6-6
CDR3aa: CASSSYSGNTIYF
CDR3nt: TGTGCCAGCAGTTCGTACTCTGGAAACACCATATATTTT

len: 20
d_gene: TRBD2
j_gene: TRBJ2-1
abundance: -
v_gene: TRBV7-7
CDR3aa: CASSPGGKRGGGFSYNEQFF
CDR3nt: TGTGCCAGCAGCCCGGGGGGCAAGCGGGGGGGCGGGTTCTCCTACAATGAGCAGTTCTTC

len: 16
d_gene: -
j_gene: TRBJ2-7
abundance: -
v_gene: TRBV28
CDR3aa: CASINSLGQGPYEQYF
CDR3nt: TGTGCCAGCATCAACAGCCTTGGGCAGGGCCCCTACGAGCAGTACTTC

len: 16
d_gene: TRBD1
j_gene: TRBJ1-1
abundance: -
v_gene: TRBV29-1
CDR3aa: CSVLPGQGIMNTEAFF
CDR3nt: TGCAGCGTTTTACCTGGACAGGGTATCATGAACACTGAAGCTTTCTTT

len: 12
d_gene: -
j_gene: TRBJ1-1
abundance: -
v_gene: TRBV28
CDR3aa: CASLTPGTEAFF
CDR3nt: TGTGCCAGCTTAACTCCCGGGACTGAAGCTTTCTTT

len: 16
d_gene: -
j_gene: TRBJ1-2
abundance: -
v_gene: TRBV5-6
CDR3aa: CASSLGRDLPNYGYTF
CDR3nt: TGTGCCAGCAGCTTGGGGAGGGACCTTCCTAACTATGGCTACACCTTC

len: 14
d_gene: TRBD1
j_gene: TRBJ1-3
abundance: -
v_gene: TRBV6-5
CDR3aa: CASSYSTGGNTIYF
CDR3nt: TGTGCCAGCAGTTACTCGACAGGGGGAAACACCATATATTTT